Here is one T cell receptor beta chain with its context. PBMCs, the starting material, were the source of sorted CD4+ and CD8+ T cells. The data are from a study of CD8+ T cells in alopecia areata. About the study: Treated patients received oral tofacitinib, 5 to 10 mg twice daily.

RNA was isolated and reverse transcribed to cDNA, the sequencing template. Clones were sequenced by immunoSEQ multiplex PCR, and TCRdb holds only the in-frame ones, with some missing. In the table there are some 180,000 clones, approximately 62% of which are singletons. Looked up from germline, CDR1 is SQVTM and CDR2 is ANQGSEA. This CDR3 has 11 residues. V lost 5 bases to trimming and J lost 6 bases, with 8 bases between them. The chain carries TRBV29-1 and TRBJ2-1, with D uncertain. The input for sequencing was CD4+ T cells sorted from blood, taken at week 0. The TCR originated in a human donor with alopecia areata. CDR3 bases: TGCAGCGTTAATCTGGTCAATGAGCAGTTCTTC. Translation gives CSVNLVNEQFF.